The rows below give T cell receptor beta chains drawn from one sample of a study of blood T cell repertoires in COVID-19. Generated by immunoSEQ multiplex PCR, the TCRdb table keeps only in-frame clones and is missing some. The table records 200,000 or so clones, 88% of them present only once. Material: peripheral blood. The receptor set was obtained from a man between 65 and 85 years old with active or convalescent COVID-19. The conserved cysteine and the conserved F or W are not part of the CDR3 here. Fields, in order: V gene, J gene, CDR3 protein.

V: TRBV4-3
J: TRBJ1-1
CDR3: ASSQQKGGGAEAF

V: TRBV29-1
J: TRBJ2-3
CDR3: SVGASSTDTQY

V: TRBV28
J: TRBJ1-4
CDR3: ASSGGLDRGRREKLF

V: TRBV18
J: TRBJ2-7
CDR3: ASKVTGGSHEQY

V: TRBV30
J: TRBJ1-5
CDR3: AWSFGQGYNQPQH

V: TRBV6-1
J: TRBJ1-5
CDR3: ASSEVFSGGAGQPQH

V: TRBV5-1
J: TRBJ2-5
CDR3: ASSSGQGGGETQY

V: TRBV11-2
J: TRBJ2-7
CDR3: ASRPTSGREQY

V: TRBV6-5
J: TRBJ2-2
CDR3: ASRVAGELF

V: TRBV19
J: TRBJ2-2
CDR3: ASRDAGRTGELF

V: TRBV24-1
J: TRBJ2-7
CDR3: ATSDPTGPSYEQY

V: TRBV28
J: TRBJ1-2
CDR3: ASSLQGHYGYT

V: TRBV19
J: TRBJ2-3
CDR3: ASSRQGAYTDTQY

V: TRBV7-9
J: TRBJ2-7
CDR3: ASSPRTGEGSYEQY

V: TRBV19
J: TRBJ2-7
CDR3: ASGREGSSYEQY

V: TRBV5-4
J: TRBJ1-2
CDR3: ASSLVGRRTGGYT

V: TRBV28
J: TRBJ2-1
CDR3: ASSPRRLRGGLLNEQF

V: TRBV27
J: TRBJ2-5
CDR3: ASSLLTPGETQY

V: TRBV29-1
J: TRBJ2-7
CDR3: SGRRDRNSYEQY

V: TRBV29-1
J: TRBJ2-3
CDR3: SVAPSTDTQY

V: TRBV30
J: TRBJ1-1
CDR3: AWSVSLRNTEAF

V: TRBV14
J: TRBJ1-1
CDR3: ASSHVTGSFREAF

V: TRBV3-1/TRBV3-2
J: TRBJ2-2
CDR3: ASSPSGRLYTGELF

V: TRBV21-1
J: TRBJ2-5
CDR3: ASSKWAWTIKTQY

V: TRBV3-1/TRBV3-2
J: TRBJ1-2
CDR3: ASSQLDSGYT

V: TRBV15
J: TRBJ1-5
CDR3: ATSREQRGVLAGSNQPQH

V: TRBV28
J: TRBJ2-6
CDR3: ASRLPLGQRISGANVLT

V: TRBV6-2/TRBV6-3
J: TRBJ1-5
CDR3: ASSRSNQPQH

V: TRBV5-4
J: TRBJ2-7
CDR3: ASSLEGIMSYEQY

V: TRBV20-1
J: TRBJ1-2
CDR3: SASRGRGRSGYT

V: TRBV4-3
J: TRBJ2-2
CDR3: ASSLQQGAGELF

V: TRBV5-4
J: TRBJ1-3
CDR3: ASSFQGSGNTIY

V: TRBV11-3
J: TRBJ2-7
CDR3: ASQTSRAGVGSGTIYEQY

V: TRBV24-1
J: TRBJ2-3
CDR3: ATSDLSAGGRKADTQY

V: TRBV11-3
J: TRBJ2-1
CDR3: ASSLPGHQYEQF

V: TRBV19
J: TRBJ1-1
CDR3: ASSKPRAGDTEAF

V: TRBV7-6
J: TRBJ2-7
CDR3: ASSLGASLGGEQY

V: TRBV2
J: TRBJ1-1
CDR3: ASRDRTGNTEAF

V: TRBV4-1
J: TRBJ1-2
CDR3: ASSPTPTGDYGYT

V: TRBV18
J: TRBJ2-3
CDR3: ASSPVGGYTDTQY

V: TRBV9
J: TRBJ1-2
CDR3: ASSVGDSSYGYT

V: TRBV9
J: TRBJ1-1
CDR3: ASSVDTLNPEAF

V: TRBV6-1
J: TRBJ1-1
CDR3: ASSEAWGGNTEAF

V: TRBV28
J: TRBJ1-1
CDR3: ASSPLWGRGEAF

V: TRBV18
J: TRBJ1-5
CDR3: ASSLHSISSGNQPQH

V: TRBV15
J: TRBJ1-2
CDR3: ATSRGGFGGYT

V: TRBV11-2
J: TRBJ2-3
CDR3: ASSLDGHNTDTQY

V: TRBV30
J: TRBJ2-4
CDR3: AWSAQGARGSNIQY

V: TRBV5-6
J: TRBJ2-3
CDR3: ASSSRAEGVGVGTQY

V: TRBV6-2/TRBV6-3
J: TRBJ2-7
CDR3: ASSFHSGSSYEQY

V: TRBV21-1
J: TRBJ2-7
CDR3: ASRPKGQSRLEQY

V: TRBV3-1/TRBV3-2
J: TRBJ2-5
CDR3: ASSLTSVETQY

V: TRBV6-5
J: TRBJ2-7
CDR3: ASSRGTGYYEQY

V: TRBV10-1
J: TRBJ2-2
CDR3: ASRWGDDTGELF